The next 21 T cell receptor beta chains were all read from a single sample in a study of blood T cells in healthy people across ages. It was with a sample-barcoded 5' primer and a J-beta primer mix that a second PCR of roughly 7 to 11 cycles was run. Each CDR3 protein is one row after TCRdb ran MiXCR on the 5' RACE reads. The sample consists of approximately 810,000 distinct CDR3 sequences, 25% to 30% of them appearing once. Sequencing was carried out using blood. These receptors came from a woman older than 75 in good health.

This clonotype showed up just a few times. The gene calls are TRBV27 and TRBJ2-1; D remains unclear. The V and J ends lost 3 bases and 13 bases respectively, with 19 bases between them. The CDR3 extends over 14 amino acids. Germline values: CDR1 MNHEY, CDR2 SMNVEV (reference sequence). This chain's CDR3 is CASSLRMGPKRQFF. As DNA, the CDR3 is TGTGCCAGCAGTTTGCGCATGGGCCCCAAAAGACAGTTCTTC.

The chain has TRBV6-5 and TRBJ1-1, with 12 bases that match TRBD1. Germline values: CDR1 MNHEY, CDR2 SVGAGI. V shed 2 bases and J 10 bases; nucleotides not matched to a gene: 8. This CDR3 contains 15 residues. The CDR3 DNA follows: TGTGCCAGCAGTTACGGGGGACAGGGGGCTTGGGGAGCTTTCTTT. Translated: CASSYGGQGAWGAFF.

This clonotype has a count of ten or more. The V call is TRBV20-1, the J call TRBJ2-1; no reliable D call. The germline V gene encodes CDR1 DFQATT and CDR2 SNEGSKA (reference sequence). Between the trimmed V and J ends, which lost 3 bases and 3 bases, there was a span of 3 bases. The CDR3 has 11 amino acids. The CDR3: CSASGYNEQFF. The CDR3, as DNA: TGCAGTGCTAGTGGCTACAATGAGCAGTTCTTC.

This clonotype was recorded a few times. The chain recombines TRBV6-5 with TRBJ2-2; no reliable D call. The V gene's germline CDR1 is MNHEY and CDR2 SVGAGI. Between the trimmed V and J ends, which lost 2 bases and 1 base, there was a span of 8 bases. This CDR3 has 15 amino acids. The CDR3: CASSYRALNTGELFF. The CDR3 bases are TGTGCCAGCAGTTACAGGGCATTGAACACCGGGGAGCTGTTTTTT.

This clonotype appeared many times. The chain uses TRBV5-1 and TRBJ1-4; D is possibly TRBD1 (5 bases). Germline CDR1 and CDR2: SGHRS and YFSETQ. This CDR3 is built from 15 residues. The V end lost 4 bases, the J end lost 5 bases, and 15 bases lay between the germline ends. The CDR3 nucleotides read TGCGCCAGCAGCCCCGGGGGGACTGAGAATGAAAAACTGTTTTTT. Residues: CASSPGGTENEKLFF.

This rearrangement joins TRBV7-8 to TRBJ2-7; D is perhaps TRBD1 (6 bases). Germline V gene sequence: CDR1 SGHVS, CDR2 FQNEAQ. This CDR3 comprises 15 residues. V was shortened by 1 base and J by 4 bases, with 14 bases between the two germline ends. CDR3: CASSLEGVGMYEQYF. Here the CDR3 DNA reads TGTGCCAGCAGCTTAGAGGGGGTCGGCATGTACGAGCAGTACTTC.

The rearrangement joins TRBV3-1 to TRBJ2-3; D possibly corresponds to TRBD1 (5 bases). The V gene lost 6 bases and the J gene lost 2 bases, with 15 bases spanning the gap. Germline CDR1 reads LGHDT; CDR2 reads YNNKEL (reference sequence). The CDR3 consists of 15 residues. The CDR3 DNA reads TGTGCCAGCAGTTTAACGAGCAGGGCCACAGATACGCAGTATTTT. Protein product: CASSLTSRATDTQYF.

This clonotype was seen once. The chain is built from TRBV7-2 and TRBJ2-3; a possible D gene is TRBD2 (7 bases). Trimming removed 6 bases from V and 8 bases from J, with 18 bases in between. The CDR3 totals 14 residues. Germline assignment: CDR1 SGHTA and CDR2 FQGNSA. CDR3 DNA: TGTGCCAGCAGTCCGAGGGGGGGACGAGGTACGCAGTATTTT. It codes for CASSPRGGRGTQYF. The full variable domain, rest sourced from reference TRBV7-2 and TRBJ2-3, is GAGVSQSPSNKVTEKGKDVELRCDPISGHTALYWYRQSLGQGLEFLIYFQGNSAPDKSGLPSDRFSAERTGGSVSTLTIQRTQQEDSAVYLCASSPRGGRGTQYFGPGTRLTVL.

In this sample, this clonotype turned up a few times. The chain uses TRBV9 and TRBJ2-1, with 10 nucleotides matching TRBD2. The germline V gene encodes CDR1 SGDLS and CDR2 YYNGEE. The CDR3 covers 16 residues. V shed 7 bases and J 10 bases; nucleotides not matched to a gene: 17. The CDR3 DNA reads TGTGCCAGCCAACCTACCAATAGCGGGGGGACTGGCGAGCAGTTCTTC. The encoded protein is CASQPTNSGGTGEQFF.

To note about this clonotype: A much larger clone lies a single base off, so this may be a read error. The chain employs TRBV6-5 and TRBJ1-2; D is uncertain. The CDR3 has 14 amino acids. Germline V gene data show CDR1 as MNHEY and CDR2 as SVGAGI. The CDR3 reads CASSYSAAPYGYIF. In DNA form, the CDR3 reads TGTGCCAGCAGTTACTCCGCAGCACCCTATGGCTACATCTTC.

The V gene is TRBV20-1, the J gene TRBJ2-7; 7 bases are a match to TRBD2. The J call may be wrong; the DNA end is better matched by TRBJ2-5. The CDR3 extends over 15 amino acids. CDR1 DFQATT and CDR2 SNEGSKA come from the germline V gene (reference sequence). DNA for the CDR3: TGCAGTGTTAGGGGATTGCGGGGGAGCCGGGAGACCCAGTACTTC. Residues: CSVRGLRGSRETQYF.

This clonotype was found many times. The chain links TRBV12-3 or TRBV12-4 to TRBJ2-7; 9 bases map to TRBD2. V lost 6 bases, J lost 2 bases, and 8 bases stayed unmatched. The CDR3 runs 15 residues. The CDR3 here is CASSVLAGRPYEQYF. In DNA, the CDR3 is TGTGCCAGCAGCGTTCTAGCGGGGCGCCCCTACGAGCAGTACTTC.

The CDR3 protein is CASSLRPTYEQYF. DNA of the CDR3: TGTGCCAGCAGCCTACGGCCGACCTACGAGCAGTACTTC. The chain has TRBV12-3 or TRBV12-4 and TRBJ2-4; D is ambiguous. The better agreement between TRBJ2-7 and the DNA end casts doubt on the J call. The CDR3 length is 13 residues.

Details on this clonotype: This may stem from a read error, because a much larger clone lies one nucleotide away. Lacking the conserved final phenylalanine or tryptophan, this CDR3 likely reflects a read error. CDR3 in amino acids: CAWKSSGANVLTL. The DNA for the CDR3 is TGTGCCTGGAAAAGCTCTGGGGCCAACGTCCTGACTCTC. The genes are TRBV30 and TRBJ2-6; no definite D call. With 4 bases removed from V and 0 bases from J, the gap between germline ends came to 4 bases. In germline, CDR1 is GTSNPN, CDR2 SVGIG (reference sequence). The CDR3 runs 13 residues.

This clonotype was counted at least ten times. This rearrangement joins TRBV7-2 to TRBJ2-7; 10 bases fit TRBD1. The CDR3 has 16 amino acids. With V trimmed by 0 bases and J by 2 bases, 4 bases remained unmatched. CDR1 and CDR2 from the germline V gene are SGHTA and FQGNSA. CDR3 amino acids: CASSLATGQGAYEQYF. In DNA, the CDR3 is TGTGCCAGCAGCTTAGCGACAGGACAGGGGGCCTACGAGCAGTACTTC.

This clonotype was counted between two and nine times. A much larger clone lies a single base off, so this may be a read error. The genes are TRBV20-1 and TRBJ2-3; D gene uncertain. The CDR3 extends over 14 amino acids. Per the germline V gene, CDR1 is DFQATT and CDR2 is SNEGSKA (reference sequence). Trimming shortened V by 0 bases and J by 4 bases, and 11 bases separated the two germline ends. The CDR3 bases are TGCAGTGCTAGAGATCAGGTCTACGCAGATACGCAGTATTTT. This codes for CSARDQVYADTQYF.

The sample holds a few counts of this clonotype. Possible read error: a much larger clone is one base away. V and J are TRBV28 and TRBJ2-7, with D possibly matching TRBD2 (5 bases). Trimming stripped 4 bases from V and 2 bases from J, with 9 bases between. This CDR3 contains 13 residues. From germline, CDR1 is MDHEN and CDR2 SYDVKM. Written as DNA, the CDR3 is TGTGCCAGCAGTTCCGGACTGACCTACGAGCAGTACTTC. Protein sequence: CASSSGLTYEQYF.

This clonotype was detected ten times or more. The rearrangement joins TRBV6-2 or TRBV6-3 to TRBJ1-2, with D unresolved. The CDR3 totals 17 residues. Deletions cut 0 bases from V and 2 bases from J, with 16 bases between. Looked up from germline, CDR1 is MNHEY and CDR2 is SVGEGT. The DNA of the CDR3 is TGTGCCAGCAGTTACTCGCCCCAGTCCATACGAAACTATGGCTACACCTTC. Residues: CASSYSPQSIRNYGYTF.

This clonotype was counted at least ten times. CDR3 region: CASSRSRGASYNEQFF. Written as DNA, the CDR3 is TGTGCCAGCAGCCGTAGTCGGGGTGCTTCCTACAATGAGCAGTTCTTC. J is TRBJ2-1 and V is TRBV12-3 or TRBV12-4, with D tentatively TRBD2 (5 bases). The CDR3 has 16 amino acids. Trimming cost V 6 bases and J 1 base, with 16 bases left between them.

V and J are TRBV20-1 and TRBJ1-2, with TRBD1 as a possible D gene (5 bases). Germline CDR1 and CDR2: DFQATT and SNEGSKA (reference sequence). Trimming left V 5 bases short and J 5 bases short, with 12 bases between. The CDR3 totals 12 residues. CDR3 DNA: TGCAGTGCTCGACCTGGGGCTTATGGCTACACCTTC. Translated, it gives CSARPGAYGYTF.

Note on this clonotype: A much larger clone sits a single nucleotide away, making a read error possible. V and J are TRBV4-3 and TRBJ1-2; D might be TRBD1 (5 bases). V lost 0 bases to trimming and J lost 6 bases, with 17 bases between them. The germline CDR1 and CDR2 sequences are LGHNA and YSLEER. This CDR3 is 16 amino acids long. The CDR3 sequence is CASSQDGAGTNHGYTF. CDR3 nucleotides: TGCGCCAGCAGCCAAGATGGGGCGGGAACGAACCATGGCTACACCTTC.